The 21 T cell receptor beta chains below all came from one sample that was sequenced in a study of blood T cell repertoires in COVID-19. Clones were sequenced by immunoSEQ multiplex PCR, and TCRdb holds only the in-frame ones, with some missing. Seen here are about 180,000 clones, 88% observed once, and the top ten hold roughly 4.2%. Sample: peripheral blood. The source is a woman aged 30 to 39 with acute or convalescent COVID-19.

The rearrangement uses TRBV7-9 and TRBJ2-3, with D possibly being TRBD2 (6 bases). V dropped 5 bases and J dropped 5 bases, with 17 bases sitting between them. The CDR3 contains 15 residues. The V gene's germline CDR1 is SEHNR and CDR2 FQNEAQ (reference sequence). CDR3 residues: CASSPTSSGVDTQYF. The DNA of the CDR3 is TGTGCCAGCAGCCCCACGAGCTCGGGAGTAGATACGCAGTATTTT.

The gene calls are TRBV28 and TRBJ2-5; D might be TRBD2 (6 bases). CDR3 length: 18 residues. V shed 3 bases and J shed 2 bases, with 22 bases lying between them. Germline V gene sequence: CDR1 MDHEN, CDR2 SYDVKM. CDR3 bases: TGTGCCAGCAGTTTTGTTCTCTACATTGGGGGGAGGCAAGAGACCCAGTACTTC. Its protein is CASSFVLYIGGRQETQYF.

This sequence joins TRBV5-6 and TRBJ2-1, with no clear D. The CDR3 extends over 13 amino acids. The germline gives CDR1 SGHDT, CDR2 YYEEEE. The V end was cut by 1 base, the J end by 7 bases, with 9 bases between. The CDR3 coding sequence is TGTGCCAGCAGCTTGCAGGATGGGAATGAGCAGTTCTTC. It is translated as CASSLQDGNEQFF. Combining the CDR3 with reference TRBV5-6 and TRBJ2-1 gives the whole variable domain DAGVTQSPTHLIKTRGQQVTLRCSPKSGHDTVSWYQQALGQGPQFIFQYYEEEERQRGNFPDRFSGHQFPNYSSELNVNALLLGDSALYLCASSLQDGNEQFFGPGTRLTVL.

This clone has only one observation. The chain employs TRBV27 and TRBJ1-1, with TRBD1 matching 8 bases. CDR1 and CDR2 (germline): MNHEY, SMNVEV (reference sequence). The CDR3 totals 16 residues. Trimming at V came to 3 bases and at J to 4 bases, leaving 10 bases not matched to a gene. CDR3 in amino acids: CASSLRQGPSPTEAFF. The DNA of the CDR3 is TGTGCCAGCAGTTTGCGACAGGGGCCTTCCCCCACTGAAGCTTTCTTT.

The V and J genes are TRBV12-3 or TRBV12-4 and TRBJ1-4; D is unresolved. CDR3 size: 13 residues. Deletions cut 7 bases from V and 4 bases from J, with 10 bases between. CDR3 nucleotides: TGTGCCAGCACCCCCGGACTTAATGAAAAACTGTTTTTT. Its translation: CASTPGLNEKLFF.

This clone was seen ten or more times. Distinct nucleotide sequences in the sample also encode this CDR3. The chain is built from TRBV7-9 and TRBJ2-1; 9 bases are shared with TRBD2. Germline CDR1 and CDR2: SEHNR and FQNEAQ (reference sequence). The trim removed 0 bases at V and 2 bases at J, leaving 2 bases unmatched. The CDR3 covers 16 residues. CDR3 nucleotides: TGTGCCAGCAGCTTAGCGCTAGCGGGAACCTACAATGAGCAGTTCTTC. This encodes CASSLALAGTYNEQFF.

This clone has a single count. CDR3: CASSPRDRGHVELFF. For the CDR3, the DNA is TGTGCCAGCAGCCCTCGGGACAGGGGACACGTGGAGCTGTTTTTT. V gene TRBV11-3 combines with J gene TRBJ2-2, with 10 bases fitting TRBD1. Per germline, CDR1 SGHNT and CDR2 YENEEA. J was trimmed by 10 bases and V by 5 bases; bases with no gene match: 10. The CDR3 is made up of 15 amino acids.

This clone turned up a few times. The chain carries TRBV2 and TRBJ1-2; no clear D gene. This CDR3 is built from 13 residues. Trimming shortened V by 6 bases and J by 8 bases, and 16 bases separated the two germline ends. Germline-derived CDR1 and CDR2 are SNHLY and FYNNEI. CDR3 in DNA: TGTGCCAGCAGAGCGGAGGGAGTGGGGGGCTACACCTTC. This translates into CASRAEGVGGYTF.

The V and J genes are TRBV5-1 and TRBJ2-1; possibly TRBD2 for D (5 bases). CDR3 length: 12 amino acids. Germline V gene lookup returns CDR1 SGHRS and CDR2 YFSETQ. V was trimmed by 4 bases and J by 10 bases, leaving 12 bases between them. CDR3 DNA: TGCGCCAGCAGCGAACTAAGCGGAGAGCAGTTCTTC. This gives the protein CASSELSGEQFF.

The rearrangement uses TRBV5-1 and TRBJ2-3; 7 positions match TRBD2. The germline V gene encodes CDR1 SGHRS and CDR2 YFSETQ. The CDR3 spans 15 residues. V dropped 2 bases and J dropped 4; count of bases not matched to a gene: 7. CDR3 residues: CASSFLSAGADTQYF. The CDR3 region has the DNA TGCGCCAGCAGCTTTCTCTCGGCGGGAGCAGATACGCAGTATTTT.

The CDR3, as DNA: TGTGCCACCAGTGATTTGCAAGGGAGTGGGGAGACCCAGTACTTC. Translating gives CATSDLQGSGETQYF. The chain uses TRBV24-1 and TRBJ2-5, with a weak D call TRBD2 (5 bases). V gave up 0 bases and J gave up 5 bases, with 12 bases separating them. The CDR3 sequence is 15 residues long. CDR1 and CDR2 (germline): KGHDR, SFDVKD.

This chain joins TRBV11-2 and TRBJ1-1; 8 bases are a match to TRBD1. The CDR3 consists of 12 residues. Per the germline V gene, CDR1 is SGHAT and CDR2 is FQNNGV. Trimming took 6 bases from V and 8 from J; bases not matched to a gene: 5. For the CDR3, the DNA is TGTGCCAGCAGACGGACAGGGTGGGAAGCTTTCTTT. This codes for CASRRTGWEAFF.

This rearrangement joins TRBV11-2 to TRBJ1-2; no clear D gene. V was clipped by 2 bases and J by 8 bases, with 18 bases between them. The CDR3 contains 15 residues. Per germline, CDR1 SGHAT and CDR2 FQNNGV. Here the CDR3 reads CASSLSLSRAGGYTF. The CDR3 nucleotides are TGTGCCAGCAGCTTAAGTCTTTCACGGGCGGGAGGCTACACCTTC. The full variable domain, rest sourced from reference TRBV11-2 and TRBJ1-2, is EAGVAQSPRYKIIEKRQSVAFWCNPISGHATLYWYQQILGQGPKLLIQFQNNGVVDDSQLPKDRFSAERLKGVDSTLKIQPAKLEDSAVYLCASSLSLSRAGGYTFGSGTRLTVV.

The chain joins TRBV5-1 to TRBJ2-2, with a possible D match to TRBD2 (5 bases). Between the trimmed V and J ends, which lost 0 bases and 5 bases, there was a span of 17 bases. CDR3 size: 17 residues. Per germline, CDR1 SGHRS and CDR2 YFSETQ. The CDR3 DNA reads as TGCGCCAGCAGCTTGGAACCGACCGGGTCGGGGACCGGGGAGCTGTTTTTT. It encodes CASSLEPTGSGTGELFF.

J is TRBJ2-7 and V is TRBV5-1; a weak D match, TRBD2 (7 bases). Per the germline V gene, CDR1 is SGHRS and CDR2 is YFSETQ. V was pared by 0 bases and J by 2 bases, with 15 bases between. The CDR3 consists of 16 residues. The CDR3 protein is CASSLEGGSIPYEQYF. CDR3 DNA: TGCGCCAGCAGCTTGGAGGGGGGGTCCATTCCCTACGAGCAGTACTTC.

The CDR3 nucleotides are TGCGCCAGCAGCCAAATCAGGGGTCTACAAGAGACCCAGTACTTC. This translates into CASSQIRGLQETQYF. This chain joins TRBV4-1 and TRBJ2-5; tentatively, D is TRBD1 (6 bases). V was clipped by 2 bases and J by 2 bases, with 12 bases between them. The CDR3 spans 15 residues. Germline CDR1 MGHRA, CDR2 YSYEKL.

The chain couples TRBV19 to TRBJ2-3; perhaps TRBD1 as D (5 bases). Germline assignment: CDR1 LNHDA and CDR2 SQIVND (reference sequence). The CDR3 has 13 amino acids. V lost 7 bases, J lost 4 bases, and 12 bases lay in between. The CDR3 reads CASNPRVPDTQYF. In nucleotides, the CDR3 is TGTGCCAGTAATCCCAGGGTGCCAGATACGCAGTATTTT.

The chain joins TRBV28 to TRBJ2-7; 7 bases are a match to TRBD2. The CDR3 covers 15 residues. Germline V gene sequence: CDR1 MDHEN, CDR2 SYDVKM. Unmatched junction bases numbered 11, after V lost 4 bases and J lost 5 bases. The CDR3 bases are TGTGCCAGCAGTTGGATGGGGGAGGGCCCCCACGAGCAGTACTTC. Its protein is CASSWMGEGPHEQYF.

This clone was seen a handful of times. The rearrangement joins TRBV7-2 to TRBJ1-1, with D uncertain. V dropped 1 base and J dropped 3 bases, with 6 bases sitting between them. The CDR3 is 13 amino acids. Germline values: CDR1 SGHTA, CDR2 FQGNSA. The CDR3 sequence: CASSLDSYTEAFF. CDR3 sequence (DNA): TGTGCCAGCAGCTTAGACAGCTACACTGAAGCTTTCTTT.

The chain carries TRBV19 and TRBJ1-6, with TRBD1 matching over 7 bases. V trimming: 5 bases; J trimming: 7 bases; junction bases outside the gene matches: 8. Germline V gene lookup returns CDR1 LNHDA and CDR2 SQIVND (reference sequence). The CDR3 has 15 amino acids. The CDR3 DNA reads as TGTGCCAGTAGTCCTGACAGGGCCTTCAATTCACCCCTCCACTTT. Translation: CASSPDRAFNSPLHF.

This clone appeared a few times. CDR3 sequence reads: CAWVGDYSYNEQFF. The CDR3, as DNA: TGTGCCTGGGTGGGGGACTACTCCTACAATGAGCAGTTCTTC. The chain recombines TRBV30 with TRBJ2-1; TRBD2 aligns across 7 bases. Per the germline V gene, CDR1 is GTSNPN and CDR2 is SVGIG (reference sequence). The J segment lost 0 bases and the V segment lost 5 bases, leaving 4 bases of the junction unmatched. CDR3 size: 14 residues. The complete variable domain, with remaining parts taken from reference TRBV30 and TRBJ2-1, reads SQTIHQWPATLVQPVGSPLSLECTVEGTSNPNLYWYRQAAGRGLQLLFYSVGIGQISSEVPQNLSASRPQDRQFILSSKKLLLSDSGFYLCAWVGDYSYNEQFFGPGTRLTVL.